The T cell receptor (beta chain) described here comes from a study of radiotherapy plus CTLA-4 blockade in lung cancer. Whole-study context: In approximately 17% of patients, objective responses were seen; 30% to 35% had disease control.

Here immunoSEQ multiplex PCR was the method, and the copy in TCRdb shows in-frame clones only, minus some. Among some 37,000 clones listed, roughly 72% were seen once. Participants had chemo-refractory metastatic non-small-cell lung cancer and were treated with focal radiation plus ipilimumab CTLA-4 blockade. Source: peripheral blood, taken from a patient treated with radiotherapy plus ipilimumab. The receptor was isolated from a human donor with non-small cell lung cancer who had stable disease on radiotherapy plus ipilimumab.

The CDR3 spells CASSTDRAVTEAFF. The CDR3 coding sequence is TGTGCCAGTAGTACGGACAGGGCGGTGACTGAAGCTTTCTTT. The chain employs TRBV19 and TRBJ1-1; 8 bases match TRBD1. The V segment lost 4 bases and the J segment 5 bases; nucleotides outside the gene matches: 6. Germline CDR1 LNHDA, CDR2 SQIVND (reference sequence). There are 14 residues in the CDR3.